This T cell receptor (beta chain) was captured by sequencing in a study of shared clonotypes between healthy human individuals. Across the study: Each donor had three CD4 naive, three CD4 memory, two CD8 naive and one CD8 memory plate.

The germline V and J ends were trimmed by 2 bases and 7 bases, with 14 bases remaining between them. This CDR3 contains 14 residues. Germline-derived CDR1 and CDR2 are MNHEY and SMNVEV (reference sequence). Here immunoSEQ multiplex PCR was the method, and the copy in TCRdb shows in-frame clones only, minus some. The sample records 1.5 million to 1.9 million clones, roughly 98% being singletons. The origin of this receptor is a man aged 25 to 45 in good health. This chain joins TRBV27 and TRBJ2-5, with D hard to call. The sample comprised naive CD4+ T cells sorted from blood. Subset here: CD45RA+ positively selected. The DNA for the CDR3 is TGTGCCAGCAGTTTAGCCGTCGGAATAGGGACCCAGTACTTC. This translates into CASSLAVGIGTQYF.